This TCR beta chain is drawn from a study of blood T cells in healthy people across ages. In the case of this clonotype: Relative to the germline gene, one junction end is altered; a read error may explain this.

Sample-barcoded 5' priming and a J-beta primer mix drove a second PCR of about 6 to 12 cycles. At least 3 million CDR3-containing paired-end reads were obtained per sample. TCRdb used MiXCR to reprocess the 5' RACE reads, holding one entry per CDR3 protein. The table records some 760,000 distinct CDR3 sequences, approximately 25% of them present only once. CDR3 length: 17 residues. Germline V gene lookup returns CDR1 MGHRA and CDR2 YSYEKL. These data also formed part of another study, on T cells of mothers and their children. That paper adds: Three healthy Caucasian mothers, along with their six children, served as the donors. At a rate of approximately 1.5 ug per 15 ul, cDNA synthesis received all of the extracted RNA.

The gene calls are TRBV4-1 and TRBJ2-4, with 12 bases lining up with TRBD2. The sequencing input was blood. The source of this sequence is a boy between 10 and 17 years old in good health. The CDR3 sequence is CASSQGLAGVGKNIRYF. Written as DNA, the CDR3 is TGCGCCAGCAGCCAAGGACTAGCGGGAGTTGGCAAAAACATTCGGTACTTC.